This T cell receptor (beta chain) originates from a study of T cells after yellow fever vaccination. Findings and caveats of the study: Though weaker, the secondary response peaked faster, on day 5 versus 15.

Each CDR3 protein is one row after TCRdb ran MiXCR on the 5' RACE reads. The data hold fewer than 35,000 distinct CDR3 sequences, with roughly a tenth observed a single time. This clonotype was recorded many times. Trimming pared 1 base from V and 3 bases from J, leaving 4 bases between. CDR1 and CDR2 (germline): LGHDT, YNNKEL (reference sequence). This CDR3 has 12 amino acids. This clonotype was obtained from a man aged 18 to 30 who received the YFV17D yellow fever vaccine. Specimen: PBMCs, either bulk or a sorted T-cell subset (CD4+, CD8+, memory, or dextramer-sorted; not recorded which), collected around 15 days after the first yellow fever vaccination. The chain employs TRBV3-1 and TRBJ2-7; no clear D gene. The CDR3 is CASSQGGYEQYF. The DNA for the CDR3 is TGTGCCAGCAGCCAAGGGGGCTACGAGCAGTACTTC.